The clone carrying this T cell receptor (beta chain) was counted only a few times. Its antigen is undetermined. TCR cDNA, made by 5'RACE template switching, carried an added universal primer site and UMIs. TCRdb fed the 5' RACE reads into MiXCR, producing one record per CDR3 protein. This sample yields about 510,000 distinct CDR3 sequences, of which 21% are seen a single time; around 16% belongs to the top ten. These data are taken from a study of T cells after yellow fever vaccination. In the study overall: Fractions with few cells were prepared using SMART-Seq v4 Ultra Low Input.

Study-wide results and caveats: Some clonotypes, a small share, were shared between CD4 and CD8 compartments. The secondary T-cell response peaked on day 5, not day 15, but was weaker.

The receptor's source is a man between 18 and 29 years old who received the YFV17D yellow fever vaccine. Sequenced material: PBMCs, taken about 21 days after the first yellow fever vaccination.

The CDR3 spells CASSLEPSGGTTDTQYF. The CDR3 DNA follows: TGCGCCAGCAGCTTGGAGCCTAGCGGGGGGACCACAGATACGCAGTATTTT. The V call is TRBV5-1, the J call TRBJ2-3; 11 positions match TRBD2. The CDR3 contains 17 residues. The germline CDR1 and CDR2 sequences are SGHRS and YFSETQ. The V segment lost 0 bases and the J segment 2 bases; nucleotides outside the gene matches: 5.